The TCR beta chain described here comes from a study of T cell responses to AZD1222 COVID-19 vaccine. Trimming removed 7 bases at V and 7 bases at J, with 10 bases between. This CDR3 comprises 11 residues. The repertoire was sequenced with immunoSEQ multiplex PCR; TCRdb's copy has only in-frame clones and lacks some. The table lists more than 95,000 clones, approximately 88% of them singletons. The origin of this receptor is an adult in good health. The sequences come from peripheral blood, collected on day 0 of AZD1222 vaccination. This chain links TRBV12-3 or TRBV12-4 with TRBJ1-1; D is unclear. Here the CDR3 DNA reads TGTGCCAGCACCTTTGACCGTGAAGCTTTCTTT. Its translation: CASTFDREAFF.